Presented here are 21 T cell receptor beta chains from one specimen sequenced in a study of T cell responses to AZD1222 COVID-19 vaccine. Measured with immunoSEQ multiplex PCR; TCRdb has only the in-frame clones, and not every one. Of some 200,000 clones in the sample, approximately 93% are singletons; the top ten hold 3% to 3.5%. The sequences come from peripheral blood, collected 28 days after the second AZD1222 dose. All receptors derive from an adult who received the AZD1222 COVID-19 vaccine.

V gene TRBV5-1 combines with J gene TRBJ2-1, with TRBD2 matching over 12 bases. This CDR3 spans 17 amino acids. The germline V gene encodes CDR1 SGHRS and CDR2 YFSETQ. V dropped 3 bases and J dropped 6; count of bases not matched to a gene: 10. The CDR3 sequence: CASSWGPTSGSGNEQFF. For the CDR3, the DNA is TGCGCCAGCAGCTGGGGGCCGACTAGCGGGAGTGGCAATGAGCAGTTCTTC.

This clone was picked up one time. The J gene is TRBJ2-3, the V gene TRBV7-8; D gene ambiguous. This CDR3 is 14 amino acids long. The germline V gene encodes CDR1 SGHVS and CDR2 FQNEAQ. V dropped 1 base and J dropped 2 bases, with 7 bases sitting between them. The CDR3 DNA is TGTGCCAGCAGCTTAGGCAGCCCCACAGATACGCAGTATTTT. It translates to CASSLGSPTDTQYF.

CDR3 sequence reads: CASTLMGGSNSPLHF. CDR3 nucleotides: TGTGCCAGCACCCTCATGGGGGGTTCTAATTCACCCCTCCACTTT. The chain carries TRBV28 and TRBJ1-6; tentative D call: TRBD1 (5 bases). Germline CDR1 MDHEN, CDR2 SYDVKM. The CDR3 is made up of 15 amino acids. V was clipped by 7 bases and J by 6 bases, with 16 bases between them.

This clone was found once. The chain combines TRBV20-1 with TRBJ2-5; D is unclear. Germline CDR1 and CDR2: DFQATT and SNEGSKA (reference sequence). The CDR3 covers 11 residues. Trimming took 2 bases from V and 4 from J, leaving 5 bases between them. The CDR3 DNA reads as TGCAGTGCTAGACCCTTAGAGACCCAGTACTTC. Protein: CSARPLETQYF.

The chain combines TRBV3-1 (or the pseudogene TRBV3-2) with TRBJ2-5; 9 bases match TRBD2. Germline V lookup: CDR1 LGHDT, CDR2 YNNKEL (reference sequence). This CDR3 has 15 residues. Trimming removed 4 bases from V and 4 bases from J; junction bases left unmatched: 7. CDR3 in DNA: TGTGCCAGCAGCCCCTTCGCGGGAGGGATAGAGACCCAGTACTTC. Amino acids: CASSPFAGGIETQYF.

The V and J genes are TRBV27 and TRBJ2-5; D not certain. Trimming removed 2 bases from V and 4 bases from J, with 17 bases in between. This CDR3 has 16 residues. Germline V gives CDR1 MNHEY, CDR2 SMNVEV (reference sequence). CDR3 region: CASSLGFSQIGETQYF. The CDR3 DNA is TGTGCCAGCAGTTTAGGGTTCAGCCAGATAGGAGAGACCCAGTACTTC.

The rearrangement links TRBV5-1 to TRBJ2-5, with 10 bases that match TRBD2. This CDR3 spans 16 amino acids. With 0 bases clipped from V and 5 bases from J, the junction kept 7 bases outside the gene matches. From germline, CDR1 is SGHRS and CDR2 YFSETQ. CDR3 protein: CASSLGLAGVGETQYF. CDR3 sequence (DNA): TGCGCCAGCAGCTTGGGGCTAGCGGGAGTAGGGGAGACCCAGTACTTC.

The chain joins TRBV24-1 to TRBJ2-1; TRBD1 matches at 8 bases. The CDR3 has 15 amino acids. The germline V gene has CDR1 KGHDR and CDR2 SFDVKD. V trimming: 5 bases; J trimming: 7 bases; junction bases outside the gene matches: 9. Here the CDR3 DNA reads TGTGCCACCAGTGGCATGGCGACAGGGGCAAATGAGCAGTTCTTC. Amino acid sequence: CATSGMATGANEQFF.

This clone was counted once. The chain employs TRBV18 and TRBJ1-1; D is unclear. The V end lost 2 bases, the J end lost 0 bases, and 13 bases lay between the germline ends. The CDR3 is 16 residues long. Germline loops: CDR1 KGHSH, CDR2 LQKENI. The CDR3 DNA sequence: TGTGCCAGCTCACCAGAGGAGAAGACGATGAACACTGAAGCTTTCTTT. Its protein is CASSPEEKTMNTEAFF.

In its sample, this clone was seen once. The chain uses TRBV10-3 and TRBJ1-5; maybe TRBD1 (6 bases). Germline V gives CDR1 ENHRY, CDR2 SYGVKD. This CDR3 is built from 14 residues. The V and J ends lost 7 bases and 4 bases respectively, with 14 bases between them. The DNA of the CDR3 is TGTGCCATCAAGACGACAGGAGAAAATCAGCCCCAGCATTTT. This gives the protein CAIKTTGENQPQHF.

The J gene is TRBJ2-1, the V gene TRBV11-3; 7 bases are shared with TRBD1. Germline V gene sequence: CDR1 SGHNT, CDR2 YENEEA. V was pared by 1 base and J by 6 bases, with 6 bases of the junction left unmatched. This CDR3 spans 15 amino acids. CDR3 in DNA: TGTGCCAGCAGCTTAGTAGGGGGCATGGGCAATGAGCAGTTCTTC. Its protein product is CASSLVGGMGNEQFF.

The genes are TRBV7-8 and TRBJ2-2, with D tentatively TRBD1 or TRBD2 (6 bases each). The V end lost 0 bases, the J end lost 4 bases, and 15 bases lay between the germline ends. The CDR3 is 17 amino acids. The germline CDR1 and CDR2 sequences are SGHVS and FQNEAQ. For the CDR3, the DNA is TGTGCCAGCAGCTTAGCGTGGGGGGCCCCCGGCACCGGGGAGCTGTTTTTT. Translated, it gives CASSLAWGAPGTGELFF.

In DNA, the CDR3 is TGTGCCAGCTCACGGGGACAGTTCACTGAAGCTTTCTTT. This sequence encodes CASSRGQFTEAFF. This chain joins TRBV18 and TRBJ1-1; 7 bases map to TRBD1. V gave up 4 bases and J gave up 4 bases; unmatched junction bases: 3. Per the germline V gene, CDR1 is KGHSH and CDR2 is LQKENI. This CDR3 comprises 13 residues.

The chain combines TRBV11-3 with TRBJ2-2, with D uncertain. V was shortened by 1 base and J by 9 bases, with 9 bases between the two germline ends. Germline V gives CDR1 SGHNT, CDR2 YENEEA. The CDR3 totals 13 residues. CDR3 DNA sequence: TGTGCCAGCAGCTTAGGGCTCCGCCGGGAGCTGTTTTTT. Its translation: CASSLGLRRELFF.

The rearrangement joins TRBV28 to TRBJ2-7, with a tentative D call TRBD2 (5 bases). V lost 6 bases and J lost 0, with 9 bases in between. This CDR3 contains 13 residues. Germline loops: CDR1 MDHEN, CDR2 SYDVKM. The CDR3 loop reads CASSHGGSYEQYF. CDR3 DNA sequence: TGTGCCAGCAGCCACGGAGGCTCCTACGAGCAGTACTTC. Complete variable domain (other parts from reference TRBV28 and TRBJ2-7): DVKVTQSSRYLVKRTGEKVFLECVQDMDHENMFWYRQDPGLGLRLIYFSYDVKMKEKGDIPEGYSVSREKKERFSLILESASTNQTSMYLCASSHGGSYEQYFGPGTRLTVT.

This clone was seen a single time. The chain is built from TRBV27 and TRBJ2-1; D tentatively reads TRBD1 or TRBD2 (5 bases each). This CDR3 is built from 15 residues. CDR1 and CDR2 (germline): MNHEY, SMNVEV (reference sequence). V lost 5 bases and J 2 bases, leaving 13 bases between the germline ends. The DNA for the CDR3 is TGTGCCAGCAGTGCTACAGGAGGAACCTACAATGAGCAGTTCTTC. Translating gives CASSATGGTYNEQFF.

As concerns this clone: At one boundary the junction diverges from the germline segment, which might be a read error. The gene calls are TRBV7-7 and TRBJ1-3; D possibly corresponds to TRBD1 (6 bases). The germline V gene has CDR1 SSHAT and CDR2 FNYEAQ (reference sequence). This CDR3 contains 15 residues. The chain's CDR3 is CASSQGTGSGNTIYF. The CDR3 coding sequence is TGTGCTAGCAGCCAAGGAACAGGGTCTGGAAACACCATATATTTT. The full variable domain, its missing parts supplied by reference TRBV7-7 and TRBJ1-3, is GAGVSQSPRYKVTKRGQDVTLRCDPISSHATLYWYQQALGQGPEFLTYFNYEAQPDKSGLPSDRFSAERPEGSISTLTIQRTEQRDSAMYRCASSQGTGSGNTIYFGEGSWLTVV.

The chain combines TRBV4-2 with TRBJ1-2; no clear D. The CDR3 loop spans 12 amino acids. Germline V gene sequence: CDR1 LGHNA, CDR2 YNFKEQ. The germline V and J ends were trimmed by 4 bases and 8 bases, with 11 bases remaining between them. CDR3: CASSRSLEGYTF. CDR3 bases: TGTGCCAGCAGCCGGTCCCTGGAGGGCTACACCTTC.

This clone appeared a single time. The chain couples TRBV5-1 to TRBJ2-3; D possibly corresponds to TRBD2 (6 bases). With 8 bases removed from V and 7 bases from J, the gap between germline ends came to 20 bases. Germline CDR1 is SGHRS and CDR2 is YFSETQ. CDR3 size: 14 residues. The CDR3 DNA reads TGCGCCAGTTCCGAGGCGGGATCATCAAATACGCAGTATTTT. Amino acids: CASSEAGSSNTQYF.

CDR3 loop: CASSAGQVGTEAFF. CDR3 coding DNA: TGCGCCAGCAGCGCCGGACAGGTCGGCACTGAAGCTTTCTTT. This sequence joins TRBV4-1 and TRBJ1-1; 7 bases fit TRBD1. Germline V gives CDR1 MGHRA, CDR2 YSYEKL. The trim removed 5 bases at V and 4 bases at J, leaving 7 bases unmatched. This CDR3 has 14 residues.

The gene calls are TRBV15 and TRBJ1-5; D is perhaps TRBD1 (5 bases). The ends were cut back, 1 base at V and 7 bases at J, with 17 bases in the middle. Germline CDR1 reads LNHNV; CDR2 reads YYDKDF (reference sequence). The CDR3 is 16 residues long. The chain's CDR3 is CATSRGFEGANQPQHF. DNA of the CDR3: TGTGCCACCAGCAGAGGTTTTGAAGGGGCGAACCAGCCCCAGCATTTT.